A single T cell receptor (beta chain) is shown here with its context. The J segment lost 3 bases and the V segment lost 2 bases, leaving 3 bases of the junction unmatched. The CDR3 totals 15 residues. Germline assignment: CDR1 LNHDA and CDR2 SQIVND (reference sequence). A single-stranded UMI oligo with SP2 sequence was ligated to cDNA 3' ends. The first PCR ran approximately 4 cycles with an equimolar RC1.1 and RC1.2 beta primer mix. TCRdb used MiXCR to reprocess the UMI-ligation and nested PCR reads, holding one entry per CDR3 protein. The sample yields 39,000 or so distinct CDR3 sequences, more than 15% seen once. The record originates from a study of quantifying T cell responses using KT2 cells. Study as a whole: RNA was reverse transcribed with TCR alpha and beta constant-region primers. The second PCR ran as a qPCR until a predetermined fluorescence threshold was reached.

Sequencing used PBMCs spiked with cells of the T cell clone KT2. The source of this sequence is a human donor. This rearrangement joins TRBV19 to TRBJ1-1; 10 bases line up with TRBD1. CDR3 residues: CASSISGTGDTEAFF. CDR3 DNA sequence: TGTGCCAGTAGTATAAGCGGGACAGGGGACACTGAAGCTTTCTTT. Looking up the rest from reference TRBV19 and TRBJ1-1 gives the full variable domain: DGGITQSPKYLFRKEGQNVTLSCEQNLNHDAMYWYRQDPGQGLRLIYYSQIVNDFQKGDIAEGYSVSREKKESFPLTVTSAQKNPTAFYLCASSISGTGDTEAFFGQGTRLTVV.